This T cell receptor (beta chain) was captured by sequencing in a study of somatic mutations in cytotoxic T cells in rheumatoid arthritis (dated by TCRdb to 2016 to 2017). For the wider study: Some T-cell populations stained with V beta antibodies were sorted by flow on a FACSAria II or Sony SH800 to nearly 100% purity, with sorted V beta1+ cells additionally subjected to TCRB sequencing. The median ages of the patient and control groups were essentially identical. TCRB deep sequencing was performed for roughly 69 rheumatoid arthritis patients and roughly 20 healthy controls. Whether expanded CD8+ T-cell clones in untreated, newly diagnosed rheumatoid arthritis carry somatic mutations was the study question, and clonality was characterized with TCRB deep sequencing. Overall results and qualifications from the work: The largest CD8+ clone made up more than 20% of CD8+ cells in about an eighth of the roughly 65 patients, and blood and synovial fluid shared several identical CD8+ TCRB sequences. CD8+ T-cell clonality in rheumatoid arthritis patients was not significantly different from that in age-matched healthy controls. In patients, CD8+ clonality rose with age (Spearman r of about 0.53), which was not the case in healthy controls. No adjustment for multiple comparisons was made for the slight TRBV07 underrepresentation in patients. The antigen targets of the expanded CD8+ clones were unknown, and absence from virus-specific databases did not rule out viral specificity.

A word on this clone: Its binding antigen is unknown. Per-base qualities were not stored, and no clone one base away is much larger.

TCRB CDR3 sequencing used the immunoSEQ assay on genomic DNA. For the original study's pipeline: Nothing other than productive TCRB rearrangements was included in the analyses. Clonality was expressed as a Shannon entropy-based productive clonality index, with each clone defined by a unique TCRB CDR3 sequence. To calculate repertoire overlap between two samples, the template counts of each clone were considered relative to each sample's total templates. V-gene usage measured by flow cytometry correlated with TCRB sequencing V-gene usage, with a Spearman r of around 0.59. TCRdb obtained this table from immuneACCESS and retained in-frame rearrangements with V and J assigned. These tables miss some clones; where compared with another copy, unresolved V genes account for less than half of the shortfall, and the remainder is unexplained. From that table come the V and J calls and clone size; the DNA was used to work out D and trimming. The sample data list 10,000 to 12,000 clones, and around 77% of these were observed just once. In total, the top ten clones hold about a fifth of the sample.

CDR1 and CDR2 are read off the germline V gene (reference sequence) as MNHEY and SMNVEV. V loses 2 bases of germline sequence and J loses 0 bases, and the interval between the two ends is 12 bases. The CDR3, cysteine through phenylalanine, is 16 amino acids long. Here the CDR3 DNA is all that survives: 48 bases in frame from base 1. The 15 to 20 healthy controls were blood donors whose buffy coats were used; they had a median age of about 59 years (range about 21-75), and more than 45% were female. Flow cytometry confirmed the purity of CD4+ and CD8+ cells that had been isolated by positive magnetic bead selection on an AutoMACS. Peripheral blood mononuclear cells were isolated by Ficoll-Paque PLUS density gradient separation. Nucleospin Tissue or Tissue XS kits were used to extract DNA from CD4-enriched, CD8-enriched or PBMC samples, and a Qubit 2.0 fluorometer was used for quantification.

The receptor was isolated from a man aged 45 to 65 in good health. The sample was CD8+ T cells sorted from blood. This chain is built from TRBV27 and TRBJ2-3; no D segment can be confidently identified. The DNA sequence is TGTGCCAGCAGTTTAGGGCCGACCCCTAGCACAGATACGCAGTATTTT. Its coded protein is CASSLGPTPSTDTQYF.